The 27 T cell receptor beta chains below come from one sample, sequenced in a study of siplizumab effects on memory and regulatory T cells. Libraries were prepared by immunoSEQ multiplex PCR; TCRdb keeps only in-frame clonotypes and omits some of them. Of 87,000 or so clones in the sample, 94% were seen once. Sequenced sample: non-Treg CD4+ T cells sorted from blood. These receptors were collected from a human donor in good health.

V gene TRBV19 combines with J gene TRBJ1-2; 9 bases align to TRBD1. The CDR3 covers 15 residues. CDR1 is LNHDA, CDR2 SQIVND, per germline (reference sequence). V shed 5 bases and J 6 bases; nucleotides not matched to a gene: 10. CDR3 loop: CASSRSGQGHNGYTF. The DNA of the CDR3 is TGTGCCAGTAGTCGGTCCGGACAGGGGCATAATGGCTACACCTTC.

This clone occurred once. The chain is built from TRBV12-5 and TRBJ2-1; TRBD2 matches 14 bases. Trimming at V came to 5 bases and at J to 4 bases, leaving 4 bases not matched to a gene. The CDR3 is 16 residues long. Germline V gives CDR1 LGHNT, CDR2 FRNRAP. DNA for the CDR3: TGTGCTAGTGGTCTAAGACTAGCGGGAGGGTACAATGAGCAGTTCTTC. Amino acids: CASGLRLAGGYNEQFF.

The CDR3 DNA reads as TGTGCCAGCAGTTCCCCAGGGAATGGCTACACCTTC. Translation: CASSSPGNGYTF. This sequence joins TRBV6-5 and TRBJ1-2, with D possibly matching TRBD1 (5 bases). The length of the CDR3 is 12 residues. The germline V gene has CDR1 MNHEY and CDR2 SVGAGI. Trimming took 4 bases from V and 6 from J, leaving 9 bases between them.

This clone showed up just once. This sequence joins TRBV5-4 and TRBJ2-2, with unresolved D. Germline assignment: CDR1 SGHNT and CDR2 YYREEE (reference sequence). The CDR3 consists of 11 residues. V was trimmed by 2 bases and J by 8 bases, leaving 4 bases between them. The CDR3 region is CASSFSGELFF. The CDR3 coding sequence is TGTGCCAGCAGCTTTTCTGGGGAGCTGTTTTTT.

The V and J genes are TRBV30 and TRBJ1-3, with D possibly matching TRBD1 (6 bases). From germline, CDR1 is GTSNPN and CDR2 SVGIG (reference sequence). The CDR3 totals 14 residues. Between the trimmed V and J ends, which lost 5 bases and 4 bases, there was a span of 15 bases. The CDR3 loop is CAWDQTGEGNTIYF. The DNA of the CDR3 is TGTGCCTGGGATCAGACAGGAGAGGGAAACACCATATATTTT. Looking up the rest from reference TRBV30 and TRBJ1-3 gives the full variable domain: SQTIHQWPATLVQPVGSPLSLECTVEGTSNPNLYWYRQAAGRGLQLLFYSVGIGQISSEVPQNLSASRPQDRQFILSSKKLLLSDSGFYLCAWDQTGEGNTIYFGEGSWLTVV.

The chain carries TRBV9 and TRBJ1-2; possibly TRBD1 for D (5 bases). The CDR3 spans 16 residues. CDR1 SGDLS and CDR2 YYNGEE come from the germline V gene. Deletions cut 0 bases from V and 8 bases from J, with 20 bases between. The CDR3 loop is CASSVDRQPGSGGYTF. CDR3 DNA sequence: TGTGCCAGCAGCGTAGATAGACAGCCGGGTTCTGGCGGCTACACCTTC.

The count of this clone is one. The J gene is TRBJ2-7, the V gene TRBV11-3, with 13 bases aligning to TRBD2. CDR3 length: 15 residues. Unmatched junction bases numbered 4, after V lost 1 base and J lost 7 bases. Germline loops: CDR1 SGHNT, CDR2 YENEEA. The CDR3 protein is CASSLAGLAGVEQYF. The DNA of the CDR3 is TGTGCCAGCAGCTTAGCCGGACTAGCGGGAGTGGAGCAGTACTTC.

V is TRBV10-3 and J is TRBJ2-2; D unclear. Deletions cut 3 bases from V and 1 base from J, with 12 bases between. The CDR3 extends over 16 amino acids. CDR1 is ENHRY, CDR2 SYGVKD, per germline. The CDR3 DNA reads TGTGCCATCAGTGATTTTAGCCTTTTGAACACCGGGGAGCTGTTTTTT. Its translation is CAISDFSLLNTGELFF.

The chain recombines TRBV7-3 with TRBJ2-3; no firm D call. The CDR3 is 15 residues long. The ends were cut back, 5 bases at V and 3 bases at J, with 15 bases in the middle. The germline gives CDR1 SGHTA, CDR2 FQGTGA. CDR3 in DNA: TGTGCCAGCAGCCCGTCGTTGGGTCCTACAGATACGCAGTATTTT. Encoded protein: CASSPSLGPTDTQYF.

This clone was seen a single time. The chain combines TRBV4-1 with TRBJ2-1, with 7 bases fitting TRBD2. The CDR3 covers 15 residues. Germline assignment: CDR1 MGHRA and CDR2 YSYEKL. J lost 0 bases, V lost 1 base, and 0 bases had no gene match. CDR3 loop: CASSQAGGSYNEQFF. The CDR3 nucleotides read TGCGCCAGCAGCCAAGCGGGGGGCTCCTACAATGAGCAGTTCTTC.

This CDR3 reads CASSIVAGHGYTF. The CDR3 DNA is TGTGCCAGTAGTATAGTGGCAGGCCATGGCTACACCTTC. V is TRBV19 and J is TRBJ1-2; D is unresolved. V dropped 1 base and J dropped 6 bases, with 9 bases sitting between them. CDR1 and CDR2 (germline): LNHDA, SQIVND (reference sequence). The CDR3 runs to 13 residues.

The V and J genes are TRBV5-4 and TRBJ2-1; TRBD2 aligns across 9 bases. Germline-derived CDR1 and CDR2 are SGHNT and YYREEE (reference sequence). CDR3 length equals 15 residues. The J segment lost 2 bases and the V segment lost 3 bases, leaving 3 bases of the junction unmatched. The CDR3 coding sequence is TGTGCCAGCAGCTCGGCGGGGGGGACCTACAATGAGCAGTTCTTC. It specifies CASSSAGGTYNEQFF.

This clone was found a few times. This rearrangement joins TRBV5-4 to TRBJ1-1; D ambiguous. V was cut by 5 bases and J by 0 bases, with 8 bases left in between. The CDR3 runs to 13 residues. Germline V gene data show CDR1 as SGHNT and CDR2 as YYREEE (reference sequence). As DNA, the CDR3 is TGTGCCAGCAGTTCAGAGATGAACACTGAAGCTTTCTTT. Protein product: CASSSEMNTEAFF.

The chain recombines TRBV18 with TRBJ1-1; no firm D call. Germline V gene data show CDR1 as KGHSH and CDR2 as LQKENI. Deletions cut 3 bases from V and 7 bases from J, with 15 bases between. This CDR3 is 14 amino acids long. In nucleotides, the CDR3 is TGTGCCAGCTCACCCCAGGAGGCACTTAGTGAAGCTTTCTTT. This sequence encodes CASSPQEALSEAFF.

The chain joins TRBV6-5 to TRBJ2-3, with D possibly matching TRBD1 (5 bases). The CDR3 contains 15 residues. V dropped 2 bases and J dropped 6 bases, with 15 bases sitting between them. CDR1 MNHEY and CDR2 SVGAGI come from the germline V gene. The CDR3 loop is CASSYVQGQRDTQYF. In DNA form, the CDR3 reads TGTGCCAGCAGTTACGTCCAGGGCCAGAGGGATACGCAGTATTTT.

The gene calls are TRBV10-1 and TRBJ2-3, with 8 bases that match TRBD2. The CDR3 covers 16 residues. V shed 3 bases, J shed 0 bases, and the junction held 5 bases outside the gene matches. Germline V CDR1 and CDR2: WNHNN, SYGVQD (reference sequence). The CDR3: CASSDSGGTSTDTQYF. The CDR3 bases are TGCGCCAGCAGTGACAGCGGGGGAACTAGCACAGATACGCAGTATTTT.

This chain uses TRBV18 with TRBJ1-3; D may be TRBD1 (5 bases). V lost 2 bases to trimming and J lost 9 bases, with 17 bases between them. The CDR3 sequence is 15 residues long. Germline V lookup: CDR1 KGHSH, CDR2 LQKENI. The CDR3: CASSPGRAGIATIYF. The CDR3 nucleotides are TGTGCCAGCTCACCAGGGCGGGCAGGGATCGCCACCATATATTTT. Filled out from reference TRBV18 and TRBJ1-3, the complete variable domain reads NAGVMQNPRHLVRRRGQEARLRCSPMKGHSHVYWYRQLPEEGLKFMVYLQKENIIDESGMPKERFSAEFPKEGPSILRIQQVVRGDSAAYFCASSPGRAGIATIYFGEGSWLTVV.

This chain joins TRBV5-4 and TRBJ2-4; perhaps D is TRBD1 or TRBD2 (5 bases each). The germline gives CDR1 SGHNT, CDR2 YYREEE (reference sequence). The CDR3 runs to 15 residues. V gave up 4 bases and J gave up 8 bases, with 19 bases separating them. The CDR3 bases are TGTGCCAGCAGCCGATCCGGGACGTCCTTGGACATTCAGTACTTC. Residues: CASSRSGTSLDIQYF.

V and J are TRBV4-1 and TRBJ1-1, with 7 bases aligning to TRBD1. Per germline, CDR1 MGHRA and CDR2 YSYEKL. V gave up 1 base and J gave up 3 bases; unmatched junction bases: 8. CDR3 length: 16 residues. This chain's CDR3 is CASSQVARGADTEAFF. The DNA of the CDR3 is TGCGCCAGCAGCCAAGTAGCCAGGGGGGCGGACACTGAAGCTTTCTTT.

As DNA, the CDR3 is TGCAGCGTTGACATCAACCGGGACAGGGCGAGCTACACCTTC. As protein: CSVDINRDRASYTF. V and J are TRBV29-1 and TRBJ1-2; 9 bases fit TRBD1. This CDR3 has 14 residues. The V gene's germline CDR1 is SQVTM and CDR2 ANQGSEA. Trimming removed 3 bases from V and 9 bases from J; junction bases left unmatched: 11. Full variable domain (missing parts from reference TRBV29-1 and TRBJ1-2): SAVISQKPSRDICQRGTSLTIQCQVDSQVTMMFWYRQQPGQSLTLIATANQGSEATYESGFVIDKFPISRPNLTFSTLTVSNMSPEDSSIYLCSVDINRDRASYTFGSGTRLTVV.

The CDR3 sequence: CASSPGPGGGYGYTF. The CDR3 DNA reads as TGTGCCAGCAGCCCCGGGCCGGGCGGGGGCTATGGCTACACCTTC. The J gene is TRBJ1-2, the V gene TRBV5-6, with D possibly matching TRBD1 (5 bases). CDR1 is SGHDT, CDR2 YYEEEE, per germline. This CDR3 region has 15 residues. Trimming shortened V by 4 bases and J by 4 bases, and 17 bases separated the two germline ends.

The chain is built from TRBV7-9 and TRBJ1-2; TRBD1 might be the D (5 bases). This CDR3 is built from 13 residues. V was cut by 6 bases and J by 1 base, with 9 bases left in between. The V gene's germline CDR1 is SEHNR and CDR2 FQNEAQ (reference sequence). The CDR3 reads CASSYDSNYGYTF. The CDR3, as DNA: TGTGCCAGCAGTTACGACAGTAACTATGGCTACACCTTC.

The chain joins TRBV5-1 to TRBJ2-7; 8 nucleotides match TRBD1. This CDR3 has 15 amino acids. Germline CDR1 and CDR2: SGHRS and YFSETQ. After removal of 4 bases from V and 0 bases from J, the junction contained 6 bases not matched to a gene. CDR3 nucleotides: TGCGCCAGCAGCGGGACAGGTTTAAGCTCCTACGAGCAGTACTTC. It is translated as CASSGTGLSSYEQYF. The complete variable domain, with remaining parts taken from reference TRBV5-1 and TRBJ2-7, reads KAGVTQTPRYLIKTRGQQVTLSCSPISGHRSVSWYQQTPGQGLQFLFEYFSETQRNKGNFPGRFSGRQFSNSRSEMNVSTLELGDSALYLCASSGTGLSSYEQYFGPGTRLTVT.

The chain employs TRBV19 and TRBJ1-5; D may be TRBD1 (6 bases). The CDR3 runs 16 residues. Trimming cost V 7 bases and J 1 base, with 17 bases left between them. Germline values: CDR1 LNHDA, CDR2 SQIVND (reference sequence). The CDR3 bases are TGTGCCAGTAAAGTATCATACAGGGACAGCAATCAGCCCCAGCATTTT. It encodes CASKVSYRDSNQPQHF.

This sequence joins TRBV11-1 and TRBJ2-4; the D gene could be TRBD1 or TRBD2 (6 bases each). This CDR3 has 13 amino acids. The V and J ends lost 6 bases and 7 bases respectively, with 13 bases between them. CDR1 is SGHAT and CDR2 is FQDESV in the germline V gene (reference sequence). The CDR3 spells CASRQGGSNIQYF. CDR3 DNA sequence: TGTGCCAGCAGACAAGGGGGGAGTAACATTCAGTACTTC.

This chain connects TRBV4-1 to TRBJ2-1; 9 bases match TRBD1. There are 15 residues in the CDR3. Per germline, CDR1 MGHRA and CDR2 YSYEKL. Trimming at V came to 7 bases and at J to 6 bases, leaving 10 bases not matched to a gene. DNA for the CDR3: TGCGCCAGCACCTCGTTGGGACAGGGTCCCAATGAGCAGTTCTTC. Its protein is CASTSLGQGPNEQFF.

V gene TRBV6-5 combines with J gene TRBJ1-2; 8 bases align to TRBD1. Unmatched junction bases numbered 9, after V lost 7 bases and J lost 8 bases. Germline CDR1 reads MNHEY; CDR2 reads SVGAGI. The CDR3 spans 13 residues. As DNA, the CDR3 is TGTGCCAGCACCACCGGACAGGGCGGGGGCTACACCTTC. Amino acid sequence: CASTTGQGGGYTF.